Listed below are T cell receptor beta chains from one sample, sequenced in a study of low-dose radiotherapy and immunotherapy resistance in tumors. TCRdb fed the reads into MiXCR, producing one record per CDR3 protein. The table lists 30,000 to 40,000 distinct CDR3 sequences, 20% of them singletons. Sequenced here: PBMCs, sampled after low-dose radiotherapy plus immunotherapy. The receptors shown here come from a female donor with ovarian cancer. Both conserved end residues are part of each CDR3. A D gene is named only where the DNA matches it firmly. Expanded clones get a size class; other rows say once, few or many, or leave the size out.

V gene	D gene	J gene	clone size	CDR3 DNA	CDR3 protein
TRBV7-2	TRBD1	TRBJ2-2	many	TGTGCCAGCAGCTTAGTGGGACAGGGCACCGGGGAGCTGTTTTTT	CASSLVGQGTGELFF
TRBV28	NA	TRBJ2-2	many	TGTGCCAGCAGTTCCTCGGGGGCGCAAGCCACCGGGGAGCTGTTTTTT	CASSSSGAQATGELFF
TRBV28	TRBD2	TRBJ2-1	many	TGTGCCAGCAGTTGGCTAGCGGGAGGGCCTAATAACAATGAGCAGTTCTTC	CASSWLAGGPNNNEQFF
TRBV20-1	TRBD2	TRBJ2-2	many	TGCAGTGCTAGAGATCCCGGGACTAGCGGGAGGGGCACCGGGGAGCTGTTTTTT	CSARDPGTSGRGTGELFF
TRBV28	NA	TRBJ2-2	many	TGTGCCAGCGGTACAGCGGGCTCGAACACCGGGGAGCTGTTTTTT	CASGTAGSNTGELFF
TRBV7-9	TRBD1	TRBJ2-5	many	TGTGCCAGCAGCCTTGGACAGGGTATAGAGACCCAGTACTTC	CASSLGQGIETQYF
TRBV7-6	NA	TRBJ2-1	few	TGTGCCAGCAGCAATATGTACAGGGGACTTAATAATGAGCAGTTCTTC	CASSNMYRGLNNEQFF
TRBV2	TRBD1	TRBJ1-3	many	TGTGCCGGCGGAGACAGGGTTCCTGGAAACACCATATATTTT	CAGGDRVPGNTIYF
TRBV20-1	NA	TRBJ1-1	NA	TGCAGTTTGACAGGACGGAACACTGAAGCTTTCTTT	CSLTGRNTEAFF
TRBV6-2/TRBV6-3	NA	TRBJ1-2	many	TGTGCCAGCAGTTACTCGTTAAGGGGAGGATATGGCTACACCTTC	CASSYSLRGGYGYTF